A single TCR beta chain is shown here with its context. Its specificity is not known. Treatment defined: around 19 received Ad26.COV2.S at low or high dose, single or two shots; roughly 5 received placebo; per-sample allocation not given. Samples were taken on day 63 after the first vaccine or placebo injection. Boston provided a donor who was an adult aged 18-55 years. The shot given was an Ad26 vector that makes Wuhan-strain SARS-CoV-2 spike. The sample belongs to a study of Ad26.COV2.S vaccination and SARS-CoV-2 variants. Background on the study: Once, or twice with 56 days between doses, Ad26.COV2.S was given intramuscularly.

Sequenced by immunoSEQ multiplex PCR; TCRdb stores in-frame clones only, minus some. The sample carries about 440,000 clones, about nine tenths recorded once. Study outcomes and limitations: Those who received vaccine or placebo ended up with similar non-spike TCR breadth.

Germline lookup yields CDR1 SGDLS and CDR2 YYNGEE. V was cut by 5 bases and J by 0 bases, with 14 bases left in between. This CDR3 has 15 amino acids. The sample here was peripheral blood, taken in a trial of Ad26.COV2.S vaccine versus placebo. V usage is TRBV9 and J usage is TRBJ1-1, with D perhaps TRBD1 (5 bases). This sequence was found in a person between 18 and 65 years old who received the Ad26.COV2.S COVID-19 vaccine or a placebo. The CDR3 sequence is CASSPPRGVNTEAFF. The CDR3 DNA is TGTGCCAGCAGTCCCCCTAGGGGAGTGAACACTGAAGCTTTCTTT.